A selection of T cell receptor beta chains follows, all from one sample in a study of control samples from healthy donors and cancer patients. The data were produced by immunoSEQ multiplex PCR, yet TCRdb's version contains in-frame clones alone and is incomplete. The sample holds about 130,000 clones, about 93% seen once. Input material: blood. The receptors stem from a man younger than 35 in good health. The CDR3 runs from the conserved cysteine through the conserved F or W. D genes are given only for firm matches. Clone size, where shown, is once, few, many, or a class for clones that have expanded.

j_call	v_call	d_call	clone_size	cdr3_nt	cdr3_aa
TRBJ2-3	TRBV18	NA	NA	TGTGCCAGCTCACCTTACAGAGGGGGGACCACAGATACGCAGTATTTT	CASSPYRGGTTDTQYF
TRBJ1-4	TRBV19	NA	NA	TGTGCCAGTAGACCGGGACCAACTAATGAAAAACTGTTTTTT	CASRPGPTNEKLFF
TRBJ2-5	TRBV24-1	TRBD2	NA	TGTGCCACCAGTGAAGCGGGGGGGCCTGGGGAGACCCAGTACTTC	CATSEAGGPGETQYF
TRBJ2-1	TRBV25-1	NA	NA	TGTGCCAGCAGTGAACGGGGGGCCTCTGGTGAGCAGTTCTTC	CASSERGASGEQFF
TRBJ1-3	TRBV5-8	NA	NA	TGTGCCAGCAGCTTCAAAGGGCTGGGAGGAAACACCATATATTTT	CASSFKGLGGNTIYF
TRBJ2-1	TRBV6-2/TRBV6-3	TRBD2	NA	TGTGCCAGCAGTTACCCGACAGGCCGTGGGGCTAGCGGGACACTCCTCAATGAGCAGTTCTTC	CASSYPTGRGASGTLLNEQFF
TRBJ2-4	TRBV28	NA	NA	TGTGCCAGCAGTTCCCCAGGCATTTTAGCCAAAAACATTCAGTACTTC	CASSSPGILAKNIQYF
TRBJ1-2	TRBV29-1	NA	NA	TGCAGCGTTGGCAGGGGAGATGGCTACACCTTC	CSVGRGDGYTF
TRBJ2-1	TRBV3-1/TRBV3-2	NA	NA	TGTGCCAGCAGCCCCACTACTTACAATGAGCAGTTCTTC	CASSPTTYNEQFF
TRBJ2-2	TRBV9	NA	NA	TGTGCCAGCAGTTCAGCCACCGGGGAGCTGTTTTTT	CASSSATGELFF
TRBJ2-7	TRBV30	NA	once	TGTGCCTGGGGTCGGCGGGGCTACGAGCAGTACTTC	CAWGRRGYEQYF
TRBJ1-1	TRBV5-4	NA	NA	TGTGCCAGCAGCTTGGAAGGTAGGACCGCTGAAGCTTTCTTT	CASSLEGRTAEAFF
TRBJ1-5	TRBV5-6	TRBD1	NA	TGTGCCAGCAGTTCCGCCGGGACAGGGATTCTCAATCAGCCCCAGCATTTT	CASSSAGTGILNQPQHF
TRBJ2-6	TRBV11-2	NA	NA	TGTGCCAGCAGCTTAGTTAGACTTCCTGGGGGTTCTGGGGCCAACGTCCTGACTTTC	CASSLVRLPGGSGANVLTF
TRBJ2-7	TRBV2	TRBD1	NA	TGTGCCAGCAGGACGGGACAGGGCTCCGAGCAGTACTTC	CASRTGQGSEQYF
TRBJ1-4	TRBV4-3	TRBD1	NA	TGCGCCAGCAGCCAAGAAGGGACAGGGGCTAATGAAAAACTGTTTTTT	CASSQEGTGANEKLFF
TRBJ2-2	TRBV9	TRBD1	NA	TGTGCCAGCAGCGTGTACCCGGGACAGGGTTCTTCCGGGGAGCTGTTTTTT	CASSVYPGQGSSGELFF
TRBJ2-7	TRBV12-3/TRBV12-4	NA	NA	TGTGCCAGCAGTTTCGGCTACGAGCAGTACTTC	CASSFGYEQYF
TRBJ1-2	TRBV18	TRBD1	NA	TGTGCCAGCTCAGGGGGACAGGACTATGGCTACACCTTC	CASSGGQDYGYTF
TRBJ2-5	TRBV3-1/TRBV3-2	NA	NA	TGTGCCAGCAGCCAAGGGGACGCCTGGGAGACCCAGTACTTC	CASSQGDAWETQYF
TRBJ1-1	TRBV6-5	NA	once	TGTGCCAGCAGTTACTGGCAGGGAACTGAAGCTTTCTTT	CASSYWQGTEAFF
TRBJ2-5	TRBV5-1	NA	NA	TGCGCCAGCAGCTTTCAAGAGACCCAGTACTTC	CASSFQETQYF
TRBJ1-1	TRBV12-3/TRBV12-4	NA	NA	TGTGCCAGCGCGGAGGGAACTGAAGCTTTCTTT	CASAEGTEAFF
TRBJ2-2	TRBV7-9	TRBD1	NA	TGTGCCAGCAGCCCGCAGGGGGCTGCCGGGGAGCTGTTTTTT	CASSPQGAAGELFF
TRBJ1-2	TRBV19	NA	NA	TGTGCCAGTAGTATTCAGGGGCGTACCTTCTATGGCTACACCTTC	CASSIQGRTFYGYTF
TRBJ1-1	TRBV3-1/TRBV3-2	NA	NA	TGTGCCAGCAGCCAAGAATGGACTGCCTCTGAAGCTTTCTTT	CASSQEWTASEAFF
TRBJ2-7	TRBV5-4	TRBD1	NA	TGTGCCAGCAGCCGGGACAGGGGAAGGGTCGAGCAGTACTTC	CASSRDRGRVEQYF
TRBJ1-3	TRBV18	NA	NA	TGTGCCAGCTCACCCCTCCCCAATAAGTTTTCTGGAAACACCATATATTTT	CASSPLPNKFSGNTIYF
TRBJ1-2	TRBV11-2	NA	NA	TGTGCCAGCAGCCCGTCCAGGACCTGGGGCTACACCTTC	CASSPSRTWGYTF
TRBJ2-7	TRBV6-5	NA	NA	TGTGCCAGCAGCAAAAGCTCCTACGAGCAGTACTTC	CASSKSSYEQYF
TRBJ2-1	TRBV9	TRBD1	once	TGTGCCAGCGGGAACAGGGGGCTATACAATGAGCAGTTCTTC	CASGNRGLYNEQFF
TRBJ2-3	TRBV11-3	NA	NA	TGTGCCAGCAGCTTGTGGGATTTGAGCGGTAATATCACAGATACGCAGTATTTT	CASSLWDLSGNITDTQYF